The entry that follows covers one TCR beta chain sequence. Its specificity is unknown. 5'-RACE, quantitative and with molecular barcodes, yielded the TCR beta libraries. Each CDR3 protein gets one entry after TCRdb re-called the 5' RACE reads with MiXCR. The top ten clones hold just over 1% of a sample with under 450,000 distinct CDR3 sequences, approximately 17% of them seen once. The V end was cut by 4 bases, the J end by 8 bases, with 18 bases between. The CDR3 runs 15 residues. This record belongs to a study of CD8 T cells in ankylosing spondylitis. Study observations and caveats: One TCR beta motif, made up of fewer than 10 highly homologous variants, appeared characteristic of ankylosing spondylitis blood.

The sample taken for sequencing was blood, either unsorted or a sorted T cell fraction (not recorded which). This chain links TRBV12-3 or TRBV12-4 with TRBJ2-1; tentatively, D is TRBD2 (6 bases). The sequence was collected from a male donor with ankylosing spondylitis. The CDR3 here is CASSSSEPTRDEQFF. DNA of the CDR3: TGTGCCAGCAGTTCTAGCGAACCGACGAGGGATGAGCAGTTCTTC.